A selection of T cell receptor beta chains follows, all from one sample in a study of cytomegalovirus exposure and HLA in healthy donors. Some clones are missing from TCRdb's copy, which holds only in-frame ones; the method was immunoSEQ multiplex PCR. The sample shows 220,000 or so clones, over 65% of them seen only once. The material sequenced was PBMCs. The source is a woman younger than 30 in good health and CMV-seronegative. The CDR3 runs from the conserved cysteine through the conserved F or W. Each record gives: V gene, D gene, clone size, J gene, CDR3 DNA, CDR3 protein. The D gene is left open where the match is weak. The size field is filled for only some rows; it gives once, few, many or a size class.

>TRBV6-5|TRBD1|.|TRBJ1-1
TGTGCCAGCAGGAACAGGGGGCGGAACACTGAAGCTTTCTTT
CASRNRGRNTEAFF
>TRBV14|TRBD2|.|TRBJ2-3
TGTGCCAGCAGCCGTAGCGGGGCGGGCACAGATACGCAGTATTTT
CASSRSGAGTDTQYF
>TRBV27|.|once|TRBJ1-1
TGTGCCAGCAGACAGGGCACTGAAGCTTTCTTT
CASRQGTEAFF
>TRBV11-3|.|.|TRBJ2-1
TGTGCCAGCAGCTTACGCACTAGCGAGCAGTTCTTC
CASSLRTSEQFF
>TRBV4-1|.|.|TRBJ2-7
TGCGCCAGCAGCCAAGATGAGCGGCACTCCTACGAGCAGTACTTC
CASSQDERHSYEQYF
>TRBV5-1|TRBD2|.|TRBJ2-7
TGCGCCAGCAGCCCAACTAGCGGAGGGCCCTACGAGCAGTACTTC
CASSPTSGGPYEQYF
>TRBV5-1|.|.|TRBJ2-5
TGCGCCAGCAGCTTGGCTGCTGGGGCCGAAGAGACCCAGTACTTC
CASSLAAGAEETQYF
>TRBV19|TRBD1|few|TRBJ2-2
TGTGCCAGTAGTATGCTCACAGGGGGAATCGGGGAGCTGTTTTTT
CASSMLTGGIGELFF
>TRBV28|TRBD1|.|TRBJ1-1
TGTGCCAGCAGCGACAGGGGGTACGCTGAAGCTTTCTTT
CASSDRGYAEAFF
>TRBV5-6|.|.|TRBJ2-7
TGTGCCAGCAGCTGGCGAGGGTACGAGCAGTACTTC
CASSWRGYEQYF
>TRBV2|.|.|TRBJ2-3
TGTGCCAGCCCCATGAAAAACACAGATACGCAGTATTTT
CASPMKNTDTQYF
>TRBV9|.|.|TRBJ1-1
TGTGCCAGCAGCGTAGTTTCTGGGTTCACTGAAGCTTTCTTT
CASSVVSGFTEAFF
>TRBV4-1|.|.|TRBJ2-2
TGCGCCAGCAGCCCTGTACGGACACTGGGCACCGGGGAGCTGTTTTTT
CASSPVRTLGTGELFF
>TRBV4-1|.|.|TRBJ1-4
TGCGCCAGCACTACCAGGGCAACTAATGAAAAACTGTTTTTT
CASTTRATNEKLFF
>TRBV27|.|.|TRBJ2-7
TGTGCCAGCAGTTTAAGGGACGGCTACCACGAGCAGTACTTC
CASSLRDGYHEQYF
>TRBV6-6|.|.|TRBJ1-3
TGTGCCAGCAGTTTTCCCAATGTTGGAAACACCATATATTTT
CASSFPNVGNTIYF
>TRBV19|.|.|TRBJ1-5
TGTGCCAGTAGTTGGGGCAGGGAGGGGGATCAGCCCCAGCATTTT
CASSWGREGDQPQHF
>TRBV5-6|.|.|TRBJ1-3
TGTGCCAGCAGCTTGTTTCCGGGGGTAGAAAACACCATATATTTT
CASSLFPGVENTIYF
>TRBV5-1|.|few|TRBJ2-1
TGCGCCAGCAGCTTAGGGAGGGGGCGCGGTGATGAGCAGTTCTTC
CASSLGRGRGDEQFF
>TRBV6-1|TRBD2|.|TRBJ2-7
TGTGCCAGCAGTGATCGGGTAGCGGGACCCGCCTACGAGCAGTACTTC
CASSDRVAGPAYEQYF
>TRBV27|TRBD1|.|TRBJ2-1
TGTGCCAGCAGTTCATTCGGGACAGGGGGCTTTAAGGATGAGCAGTTCTTC
CASSSFGTGGFKDEQFF
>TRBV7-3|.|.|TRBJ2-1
TGTGCCAGCAGCTTTTTATGGGGGACTTCGAACAATGAGCAGTTCTTC
CASSFLWGTSNNEQFF
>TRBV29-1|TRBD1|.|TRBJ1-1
TGCAGCGTTGTTAAAGTGGGGACAGGGCCGAACACTGAAGCTTTCTTT
CSVVKVGTGPNTEAFF
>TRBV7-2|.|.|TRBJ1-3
TGTGCCAGCAGCCCCGGGGGCAGTGGTGGAAACACCATATATTTT
CASSPGGSGGNTIYF
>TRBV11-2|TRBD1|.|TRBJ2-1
TGTGCCAGCACCGCAACAGGGGGTTTGGGCAATGAGCAGTTCTTC
CASTATGGLGNEQFF
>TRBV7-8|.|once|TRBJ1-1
TGTGCCAGCAGCTTAGGGCAGGGGTTAAGGGCTGAAGCTTTCTTT
CASSLGQGLRAEAFF
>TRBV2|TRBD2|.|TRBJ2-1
TGTGCCAGGGGGCGGTGGAGCGGGATGAGGGATGAGCAGTTCTTC
CARGRWSGMRDEQFF
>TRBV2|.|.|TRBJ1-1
TGTGCCAGCAGTGAGTCCGAGAACACTGAAGCTTTCTTT
CASSESENTEAFF
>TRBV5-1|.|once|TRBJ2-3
TGCGCCAGCAGCCTCAGGTCCCTAACAGATACGCAGTATTTT
CASSLRSLTDTQYF
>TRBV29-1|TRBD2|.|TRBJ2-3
TGCAGCGTTGAAGGCGGGAGCGGGCACCGGGCAGATACGCAGTATTTT
CSVEGGSGHRADTQYF